These T cell receptor beta chains were read from a single sample in a study of blood T cell repertoires in COVID-19. Sequenced by immunoSEQ multiplex PCR; TCRdb stores in-frame clones only, minus some. The data hold just over 300,000 clones, with 85% to 90% observed a single time. The sequenced sample was PBMCs or T cells enriched from blood (not recorded which). The receptors shown here come from a young man who had recovered from COVID-19. Both conserved end residues are part of each CDR3. A D gene is named only where the DNA matches it firmly. A clone size is listed for some rows: how often the clone was seen (once, few, many), or a class if it is expanded.

.,TRBJ2-1,TRBV19,.,TGTGCCAGTACCCATACCGGCTTTGGGGGGAATGAGCAGTTCTTC,CASTHTGFGGNEQFF
.,TRBJ1-2,TRBV18,.,TGTGCCAGCTCCCGGGCAGGGGCGTGGGGCTACACCTTC,CASSRAGAWGYTF
once,TRBJ2-7,TRBV7-2,TRBD2,TGTGCCAGCAGGCGGACTAGCGACTCCTACGAGCAGTACTTC,CASRRTSDSYEQYF
.,TRBJ2-1,TRBV7-2,TRBD2,TGTGCCAGCAGCTCCCGGACTAGCAAGAATGAGCAGTTCTTC,CASSSRTSKNEQFF
.,TRBJ1-4,TRBV13,.,TGTGCCAGCAGCCCAGAGGCGTCCGGGGATGAAAAACTGTTTTTT,CASSPEASGDEKLFF
once,TRBJ1-4,TRBV7-5,.,TGTGCCAGAAGCTTTCGTGAGGCAGAGTATAATGAAAAACTGTTTTTT,CARSFREAEYNEKLFF
.,TRBJ2-3,TRBV11-2,.,TGTGCCAGCAGGGTGGAAAGATCGTGGCGGGATGTTAGAGATACGCAGTATTTT,CASRVERSWRDVRDTQYF
few,TRBJ1-5,TRBV27,.,TGTGCCAGCAGTTCAGCAAAAACAGGTTTGGATCAGCCCCAGCATTTT,CASSSAKTGLDQPQHF
.,TRBJ2-2,TRBV28,TRBD2,TGTGCCAGCAGCCCTTACCCTCTAGCGGGGGGACTCACCGGGGAGCTGTTTTTT,CASSPYPLAGGLTGELFF
.,TRBJ1-1,TRBV28,.,TGTGCCAGCACCTTGTCAGGGGTATGGGCTTTCTTT,CASTLSGVWAFF
.,TRBJ2-7,TRBV2,.,TGTGCCACTCGGGGGGCAGCAGTGATCGAGGGGCCCTACGAGCAGTACTTC,CATRGAAVIEGPYEQYF
once,TRBJ1-2,TRBV27,.,TGTGCCAGCAGTTTTGGAGGGGATCGATACGGCTACACCTTC,CASSFGGDRYGYTF
.,TRBJ1-2,TRBV10-3,.,TGTGCCATCAGTGAACCGACAGGTCGCTATGGCTACACCTTC,CAISEPTGRYGYTF
.,TRBJ2-1,TRBV11-1,.,TGTGCCAGCGGCCGACATCGTATGGATTACAATGAGCAGTTCTTC,CASGRHRMDYNEQFF
.,TRBJ2-5,TRBV19,.,TGTGCCAGTAGTATAGTAACGGGGGAGACCCAGTACTTC,CASSIVTGETQYF
once,TRBJ1-2,TRBV7-2,.,TGTGCCAGCAGCAACTTTAACTATGGCTACACCTTC,CASSNFNYGYTF
.,TRBJ2-7,TRBV21-1,.,TGTGCCAGCAGCAAAGGGAGGGGTAGTATAAGGCGAGGATCCTACGAGCAGTACTTC,CASSKGRGSIRRGSYEQYF
.,TRBJ1-4,TRBV25-1,.,TGTGCCAGCAGTGGGACCCGTCAGGGTGAAAAACTGTTTTTT,CASSGTRQGEKLFF